This T cell receptor beta chain appears in the sequencing data of a study of shared clonotypes between healthy human individuals. Some clones are missing from TCRdb's copy, which holds only in-frame ones; the method was immunoSEQ multiplex PCR. The sample holds about 1.4 million clones, roughly 95% seen once. Study results and limitations: Rarefaction revealed incomplete sorted-subset sequencing despite large depth. Sampling covered blood only; tissue repertoires likely differ. Researchers found naive subsets generally carried larger estimated richness than memory subsets.

On this clone: The antigen remains undetermined.

The sequence came from a man aged 30-40 years in good health. Sequenced: naive CD4+ T cells sorted from blood. Subset here: CD45RA+ positively selected.

The CDR3 region is CASSDEGVAGELFF. The CDR3 bases are TGCGCCAGCAGTGACGAGGGGGTGGCCGGGGAGCTGTTTTTT. The chain is built from TRBV10-1 and TRBJ2-2, with D perhaps matching TRBD1 (6 bases). The CDR3 contains 14 residues. Germline values: CDR1 WNHNN, CDR2 SYGVQD (reference sequence). The V end was cut by 3 bases, the J end by 6 bases, with 11 bases between.